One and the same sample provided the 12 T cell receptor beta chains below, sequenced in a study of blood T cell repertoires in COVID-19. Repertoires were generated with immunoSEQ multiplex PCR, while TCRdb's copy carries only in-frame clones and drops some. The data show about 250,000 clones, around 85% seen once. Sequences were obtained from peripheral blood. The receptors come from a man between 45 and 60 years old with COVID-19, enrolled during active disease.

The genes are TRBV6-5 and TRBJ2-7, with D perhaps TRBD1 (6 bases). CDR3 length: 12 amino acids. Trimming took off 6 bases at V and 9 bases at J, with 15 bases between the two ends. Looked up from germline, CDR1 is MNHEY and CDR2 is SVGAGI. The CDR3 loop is CASRLQGSGQYF. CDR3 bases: TGTGCCAGCAGGCTTCAGGGGAGCGGGCAGTACTTC.

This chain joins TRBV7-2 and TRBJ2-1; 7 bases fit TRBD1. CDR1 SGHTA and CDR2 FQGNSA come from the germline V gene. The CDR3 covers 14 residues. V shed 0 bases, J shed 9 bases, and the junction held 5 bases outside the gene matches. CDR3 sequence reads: CASSLATGFSEQFF. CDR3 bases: TGTGCCAGCAGCTTAGCGACAGGGTTCAGTGAGCAGTTCTTC.

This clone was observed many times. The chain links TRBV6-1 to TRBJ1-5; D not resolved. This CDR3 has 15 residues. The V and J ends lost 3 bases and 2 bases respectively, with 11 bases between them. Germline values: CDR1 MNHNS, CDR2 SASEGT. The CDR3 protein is CASSDQAGGNQPQHF. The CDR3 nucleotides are TGTGCCAGCAGTGATCAGGCTGGTGGCAATCAGCCCCAGCATTTT.

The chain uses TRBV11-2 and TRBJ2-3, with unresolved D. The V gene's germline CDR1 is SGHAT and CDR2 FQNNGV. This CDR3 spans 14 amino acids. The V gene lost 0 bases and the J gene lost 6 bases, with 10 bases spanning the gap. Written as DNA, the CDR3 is TGTGCCAGCAGCTTAGAAGCACCGGTGGATACGCAGTATTTT. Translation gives CASSLEAPVDTQYF.

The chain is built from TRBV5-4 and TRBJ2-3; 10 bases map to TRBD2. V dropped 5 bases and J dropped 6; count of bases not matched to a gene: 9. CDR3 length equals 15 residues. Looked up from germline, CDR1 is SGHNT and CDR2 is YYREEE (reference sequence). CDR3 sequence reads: CASRIAGGLTDTQYF. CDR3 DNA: TGTGCCAGCAGAATAGCGGGGGGTCTCACGGATACGCAGTATTTT.

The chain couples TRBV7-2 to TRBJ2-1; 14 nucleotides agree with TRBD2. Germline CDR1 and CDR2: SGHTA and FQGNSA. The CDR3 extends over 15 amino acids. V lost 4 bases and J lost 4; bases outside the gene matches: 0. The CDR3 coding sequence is TGTGCCAGCAGCTGGACTAGCGGGGGGTACAATGAGCAGTTCTTC. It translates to CASSWTSGGYNEQFF. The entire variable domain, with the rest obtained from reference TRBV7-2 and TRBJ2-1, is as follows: GAGVSQSPSNKVTEKGKDVELRCDPISGHTALYWYRQSLGQGLEFLIYFQGNSAPDKSGLPSDRFSAERTGGSVSTLTIQRTQQEDSAVYLCASSWTSGGYNEQFFGPGTRLTVL.

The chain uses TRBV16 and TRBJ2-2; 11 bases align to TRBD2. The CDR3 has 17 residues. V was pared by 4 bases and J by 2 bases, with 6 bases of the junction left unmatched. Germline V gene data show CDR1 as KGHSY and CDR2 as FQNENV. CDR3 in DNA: TGTGCCAGCAGCCGCGGACTAGCGGGTCAAAACACCGGGGAGCTGTTTTTT. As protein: CASSRGLAGQNTGELFF.

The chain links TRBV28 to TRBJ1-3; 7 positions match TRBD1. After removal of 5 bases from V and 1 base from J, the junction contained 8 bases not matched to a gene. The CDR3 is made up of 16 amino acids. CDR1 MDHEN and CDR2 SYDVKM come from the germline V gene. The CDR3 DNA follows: TGTGCCAGCAGTCCCTCGACAGGGAAATCTGGAAACACCATATATTTT. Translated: CASSPSTGKSGNTIYF.

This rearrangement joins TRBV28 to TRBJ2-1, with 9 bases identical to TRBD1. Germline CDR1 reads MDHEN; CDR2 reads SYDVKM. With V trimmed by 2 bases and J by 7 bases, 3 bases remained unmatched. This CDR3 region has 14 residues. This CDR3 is CASSLGTGKNEQFF. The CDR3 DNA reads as TGTGCCAGCAGTTTAGGGACAGGGAAAAATGAGCAGTTCTTC.

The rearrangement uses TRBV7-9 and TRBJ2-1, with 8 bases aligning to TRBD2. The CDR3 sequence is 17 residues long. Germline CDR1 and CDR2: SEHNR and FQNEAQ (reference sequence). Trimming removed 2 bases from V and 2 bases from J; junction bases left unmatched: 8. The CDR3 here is CASSLRERGPTYNEQFF. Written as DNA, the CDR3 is TGTGCCAGCAGCTTAAGGGAGCGGGGGCCTACCTACAATGAGCAGTTCTTC.

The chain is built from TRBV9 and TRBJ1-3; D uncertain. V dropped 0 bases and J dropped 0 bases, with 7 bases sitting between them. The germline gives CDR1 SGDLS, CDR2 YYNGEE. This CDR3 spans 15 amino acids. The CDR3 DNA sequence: TGTGCCAGCAGCGTAGACAGCCTCTCTGGAAACACCATATATTTT. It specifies CASSVDSLSGNTIYF.

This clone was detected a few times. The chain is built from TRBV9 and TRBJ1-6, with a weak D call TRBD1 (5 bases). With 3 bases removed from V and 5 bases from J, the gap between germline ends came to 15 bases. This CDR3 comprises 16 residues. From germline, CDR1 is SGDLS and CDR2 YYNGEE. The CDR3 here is CASSASGNHDNSPLHF. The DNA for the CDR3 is TGTGCCAGCAGCGCGTCAGGGAACCACGATAATTCACCCCTCCACTTT.